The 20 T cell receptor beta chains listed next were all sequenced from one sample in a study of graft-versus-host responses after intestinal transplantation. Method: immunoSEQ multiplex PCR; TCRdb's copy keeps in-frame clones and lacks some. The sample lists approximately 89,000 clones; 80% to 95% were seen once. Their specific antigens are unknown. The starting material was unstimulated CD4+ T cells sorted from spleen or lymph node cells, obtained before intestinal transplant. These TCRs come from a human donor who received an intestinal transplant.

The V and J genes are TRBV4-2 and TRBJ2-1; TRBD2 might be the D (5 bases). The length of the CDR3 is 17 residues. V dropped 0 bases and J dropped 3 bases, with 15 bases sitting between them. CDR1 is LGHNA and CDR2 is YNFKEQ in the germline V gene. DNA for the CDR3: TGTGCCAGCAGCCAAGATCGGGGAGACTACCTCTACAATGAGCAGTTCTTC. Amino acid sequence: CASSQDRGDYLYNEQFF.

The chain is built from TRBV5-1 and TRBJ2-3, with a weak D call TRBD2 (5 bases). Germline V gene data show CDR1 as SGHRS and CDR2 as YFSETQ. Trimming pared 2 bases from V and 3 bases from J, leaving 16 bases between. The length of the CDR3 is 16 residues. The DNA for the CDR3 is TGCGCCAGCAGCTTCGGTGGGAGTCCGGGTACAGATACGCAGTATTTT. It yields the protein CASSFGGSPGTDTQYF.

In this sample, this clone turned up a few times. CDR3 sequence (DNA): TGTGCCAGCAGCGTCGACAGGGGCCTCACCTCTGAAGCTTTCTTT. Translating it yields CASSVDRGLTSEAFF. This rearrangement joins TRBV7-2 to TRBJ1-1, with 8 bases matching TRBD1. CDR3 length equals 15 residues. Germline lookup yields CDR1 SGHTA and CDR2 FQGNSA. V trimming: 5 bases; J trimming: 6 bases; junction bases outside the gene matches: 11. The whole variable domain, filled in from reference TRBV7-2 and TRBJ1-1, reads GAGVSQSPSNKVTEKGKDVELRCDPISGHTALYWYRQSLGQGLEFLIYFQGNSAPDKSGLPSDRFSAERTGGSVSTLTIQRTQQEDSAVYLCASSVDRGLTSEAFFGQGTRLTVV.

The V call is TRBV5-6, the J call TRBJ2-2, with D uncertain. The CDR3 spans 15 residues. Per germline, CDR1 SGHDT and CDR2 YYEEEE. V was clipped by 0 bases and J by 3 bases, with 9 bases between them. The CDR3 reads CASSLGSSDTGELFF. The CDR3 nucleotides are TGTGCCAGCAGCTTGGGGAGCTCAGACACCGGGGAGCTGTTTTTT.

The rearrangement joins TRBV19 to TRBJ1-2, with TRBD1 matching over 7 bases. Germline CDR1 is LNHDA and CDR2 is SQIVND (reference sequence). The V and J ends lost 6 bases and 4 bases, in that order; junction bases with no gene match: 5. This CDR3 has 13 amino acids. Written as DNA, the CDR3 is TGTGCCAGTAGGCCGGGACAGATCTATGGCTACACCTTC. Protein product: CASRPGQIYGYTF.

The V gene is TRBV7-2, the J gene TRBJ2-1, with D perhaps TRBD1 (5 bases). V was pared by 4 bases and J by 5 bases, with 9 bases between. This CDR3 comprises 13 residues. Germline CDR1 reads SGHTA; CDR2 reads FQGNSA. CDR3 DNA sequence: TGTGCCAGCAGCTCCAGGGTCCACAATGAGCAGTTCTTC. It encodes CASSSRVHNEQFF.

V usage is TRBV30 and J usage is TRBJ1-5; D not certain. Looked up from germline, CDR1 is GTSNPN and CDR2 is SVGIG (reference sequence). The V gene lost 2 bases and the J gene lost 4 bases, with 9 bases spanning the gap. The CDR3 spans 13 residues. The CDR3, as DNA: TGTGCCTGGAGTCACAGTTTAAATCAGCCCCAGCATTTT. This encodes CAWSHSLNQPQHF.

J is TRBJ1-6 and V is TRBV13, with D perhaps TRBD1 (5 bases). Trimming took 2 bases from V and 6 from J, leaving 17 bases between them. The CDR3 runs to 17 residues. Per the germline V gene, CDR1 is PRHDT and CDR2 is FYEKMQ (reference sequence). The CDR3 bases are TGTGCCAGCAGCTTATTGCGGGACCGACCTTCTAATTCACCCCTCCACTTT. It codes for CASSLLRDRPSNSPLHF.

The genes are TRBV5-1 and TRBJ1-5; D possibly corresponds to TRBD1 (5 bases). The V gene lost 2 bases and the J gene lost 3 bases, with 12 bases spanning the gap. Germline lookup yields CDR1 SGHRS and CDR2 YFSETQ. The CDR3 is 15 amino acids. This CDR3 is CASSLSDSLNQPQHF. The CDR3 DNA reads TGCGCCAGCAGCTTATCTGACAGCCTCAATCAGCCCCAGCATTTT.

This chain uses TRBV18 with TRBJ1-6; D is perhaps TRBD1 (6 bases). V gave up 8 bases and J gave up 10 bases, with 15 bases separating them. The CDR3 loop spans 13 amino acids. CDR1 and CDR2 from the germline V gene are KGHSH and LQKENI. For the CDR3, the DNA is TGTGCCAGCCGCGATACAGGGAACTCACCCCTCCACTTT. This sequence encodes CASRDTGNSPLHF. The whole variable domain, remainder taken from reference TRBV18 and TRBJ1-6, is NAGVMQNPRHLVRRRGQEARLRCSPMKGHSHVYWYRQLPEEGLKFMVYLQKENIIDESGMPKERFSAEFPKEGPSILRIQQVVRGDSAAYFCASRDTGNSPLHFGNGTRLTVT.

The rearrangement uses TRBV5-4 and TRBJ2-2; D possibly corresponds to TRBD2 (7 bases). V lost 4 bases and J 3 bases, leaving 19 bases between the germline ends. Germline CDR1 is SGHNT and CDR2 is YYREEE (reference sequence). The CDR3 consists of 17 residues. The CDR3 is CASSPTGGGSDTGELFF. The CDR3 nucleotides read TGTGCCAGCAGCCCCACTGGGGGCGGGAGTGACACCGGGGAGCTGTTTTTT.

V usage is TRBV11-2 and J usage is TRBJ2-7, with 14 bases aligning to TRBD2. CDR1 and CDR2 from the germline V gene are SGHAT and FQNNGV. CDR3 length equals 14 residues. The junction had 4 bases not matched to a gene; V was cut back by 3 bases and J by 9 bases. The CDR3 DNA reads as TGTGCCAGCAGCTTGACTAGCGGGGGGGCTAGGCAGTACTTC. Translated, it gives CASSLTSGGARQYF.

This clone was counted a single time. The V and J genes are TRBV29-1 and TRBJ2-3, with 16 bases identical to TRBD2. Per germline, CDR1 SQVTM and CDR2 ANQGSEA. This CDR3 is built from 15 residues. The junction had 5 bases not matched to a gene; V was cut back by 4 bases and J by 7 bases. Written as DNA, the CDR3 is TGCAGCGTTGTAGGGACTAGCGGGAGGGAAAATACGCAGTATTTT. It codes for CSVVGTSGRENTQYF.

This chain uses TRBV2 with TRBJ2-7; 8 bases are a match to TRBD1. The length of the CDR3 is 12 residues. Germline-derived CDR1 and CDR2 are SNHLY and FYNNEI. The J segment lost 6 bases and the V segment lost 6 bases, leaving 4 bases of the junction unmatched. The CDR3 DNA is TGTGCCAGCAGAGACAGGGGAGTCGAGCAGTACTTC. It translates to CASRDRGVEQYF.

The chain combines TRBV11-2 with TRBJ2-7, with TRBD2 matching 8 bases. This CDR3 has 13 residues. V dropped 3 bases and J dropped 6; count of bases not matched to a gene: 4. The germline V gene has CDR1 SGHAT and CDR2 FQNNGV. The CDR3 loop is CASSFREGSEQYF. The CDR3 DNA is TGTGCCAGCAGCTTCCGGGAGGGATCCGAGCAGTACTTC.

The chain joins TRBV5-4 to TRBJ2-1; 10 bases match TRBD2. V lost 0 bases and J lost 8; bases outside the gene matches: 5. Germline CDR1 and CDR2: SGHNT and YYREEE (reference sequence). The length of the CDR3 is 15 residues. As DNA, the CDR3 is TGTGCCAGCAGCTTGGTGGCTAGCGGGGGTGATGAGCAGTTCTTC. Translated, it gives CASSLVASGGDEQFF.

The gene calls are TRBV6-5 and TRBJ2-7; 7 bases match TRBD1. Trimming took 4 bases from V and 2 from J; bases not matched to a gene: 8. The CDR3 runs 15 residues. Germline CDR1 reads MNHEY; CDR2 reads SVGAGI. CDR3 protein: CASSSRTGFPYEQYF. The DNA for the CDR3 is TGTGCCAGCAGTTCTAGGACAGGTTTTCCCTACGAGCAGTACTTC.

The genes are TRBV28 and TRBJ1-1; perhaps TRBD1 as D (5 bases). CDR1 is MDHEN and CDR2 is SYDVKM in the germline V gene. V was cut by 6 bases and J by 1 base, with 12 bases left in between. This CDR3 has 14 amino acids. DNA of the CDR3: TGTGCCAGCAGGACGGGGGGGAAGAACACTGAAGCTTTCTTT. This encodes CASRTGGKNTEAFF.

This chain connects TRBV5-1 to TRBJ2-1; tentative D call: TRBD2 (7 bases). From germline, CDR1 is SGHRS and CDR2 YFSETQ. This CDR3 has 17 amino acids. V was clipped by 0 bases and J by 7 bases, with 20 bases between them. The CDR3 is CASSLGDLRGAGNEQFF. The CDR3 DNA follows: TGCGCCAGCAGCTTGGGGGACTTACGGGGGGCGGGGAATGAGCAGTTCTTC.

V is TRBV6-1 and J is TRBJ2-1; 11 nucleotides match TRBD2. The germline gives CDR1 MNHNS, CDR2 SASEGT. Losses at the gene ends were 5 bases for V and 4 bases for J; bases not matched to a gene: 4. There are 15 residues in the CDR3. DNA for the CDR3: TGTGCCAGCAGTCCCCGGACTAGCGGGTACAATGAGCAGTTCTTC. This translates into CASSPRTSGYNEQFF.